This TCR beta chain was identified during a study of T cells in Graves' hyperthyroidism and ophthalmopathy. Regions amplified from RNA transcripts were the TCR beta CDR3 regions. The HTBI primer set was used in a first-round RT-PCR of the TCR CDR3. TCRdb independently ran MiXCR on the multiplex PCR reads; one entry per CDR3 protein. Here the sample spans about 110,000 distinct CDR3 sequences, about 17% being singletons. Germline V gives CDR1 SNHLY, CDR2 FYNNEI. V gave up 2 bases and J gave up 6 bases, with 5 bases separating them. This CDR3 comprises 12 residues. Pregnant or lactating patients were excluded, as were those with uncontrolled infection or other autoimmune disease.

The chain combines TRBV2 with TRBJ2-1; no clear D. The TCR originated in a woman between 50 and 59 years old with Graves' hyperthyroidism. Sequenced sample: blood. CDR3 sequence: CASSEFRNEQFF. The CDR3 DNA reads TGTGCCAGCAGTGAATTCCGCAATGAGCAGTTCTTC.